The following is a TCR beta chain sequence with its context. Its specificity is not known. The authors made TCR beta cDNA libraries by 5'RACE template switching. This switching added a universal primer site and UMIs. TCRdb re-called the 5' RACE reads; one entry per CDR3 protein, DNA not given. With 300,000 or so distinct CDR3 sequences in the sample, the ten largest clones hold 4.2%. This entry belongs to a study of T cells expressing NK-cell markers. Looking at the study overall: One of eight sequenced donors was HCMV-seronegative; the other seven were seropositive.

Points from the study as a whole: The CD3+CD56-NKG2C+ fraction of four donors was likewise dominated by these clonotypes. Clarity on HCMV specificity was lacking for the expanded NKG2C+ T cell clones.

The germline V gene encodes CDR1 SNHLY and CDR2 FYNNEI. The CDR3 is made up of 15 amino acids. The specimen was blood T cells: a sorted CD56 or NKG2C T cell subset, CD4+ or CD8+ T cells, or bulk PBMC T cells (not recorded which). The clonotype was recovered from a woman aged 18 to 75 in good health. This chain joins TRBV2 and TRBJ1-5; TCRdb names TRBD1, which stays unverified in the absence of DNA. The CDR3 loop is CASTGPLEGNQPQHF.